A selection of T cell receptor beta chains follows, all from one sample in a study of T cells after somatic rescue of genetic block. Assay: immunoSEQ multiplex PCR; the TCRdb copy retains only in-frame clones and omits some. The top ten hold 14% of the sample, which has more than 12,000 clones, around 71% seen once. Specimen: peripheral blood mononuclear cells (PBMCs). These receptors all come from a boy aged 10-17 years. Both conserved end residues are part of each CDR3. Fields, in order: D gene, V gene, clone size, J gene, CDR3 DNA, CDR3 protein. The D gene is left open where the match is weak. Size tells how often a clone was seen (once, few, many) or the class of an expanded clone, and some rows leave it out.

TRBD1,TRBV18,.,TRBJ1-2,TGTGCCAGCTCACCTCCGGGACAGGGAGGAGGAGGCTATGGCTACACCTTC,CASSPPGQGGGGYGYTF
.,TRBV5-1,.,TRBJ1-4,TGCGCCAGCAGCTTGGCCCCGGCGGCGGGGGATGAAAAACTGTTTTTT,CASSLAPAAGDEKLFF
.,TRBV14,.,TRBJ2-7,TGTGCCAGCAGCCGAGTACAGGGCCCTTCCTACGAGCAGTACTTC,CASSRVQGPSYEQYF
.,TRBV6-5,.,TRBJ2-7,TGTGCCAGCAGCCGAGCGCCGGAGGGAGGCTACGAGCAGTACTTC,CASSRAPEGGYEQYF
TRBD1,TRBV9,medium-sized,TRBJ1-2,TGTGCCAGCAGCGTAGCAGGGGGAGGCTACACCTTC,CASSVAGGGYTF
TRBD2,TRBV7-9,.,TRBJ2-5,TGTGCCAGCAGCTTAGGGGGACTAGCGACGGAGACCCAGTACTTC,CASSLGGLATETQYF
.,TRBV7-9,.,TRBJ1-6,TGTGCCAGCAGCTTACTGAATTCACCCCTCCACTTT,CASSLLNSPLHF
.,TRBV30,few,TRBJ1-4,TGTGCCTGGACGCACGGGGAAAAACTGTTTTTT,CAWTHGEKLFF
.,TRBV9,.,TRBJ2-3,TGTGCCAGCAGCGTAGTGCCGGGGGCTGGCACAGATACGCAGTATTTT,CASSVVPGAGTDTQYF
.,TRBV15,.,TRBJ2-1,TGTGCCACCAGCAGAGATAGCCGTCTGAGTCGGATCAACAATGAGCAGTTCTTC,CATSRDSRLSRINNEQFF
TRBD2,TRBV10-3,.,TRBJ2-3,TGTGCCATCAGCGGTATAGCGGGGGGCCTCACAGATACGCAGTATTTT,CAISGIAGGLTDTQYF
.,TRBV20-1,.,TRBJ2-1,TGCAGTTCTGCTCCCCACAATGAGCAGTTCTTC,CSSAPHNEQFF
TRBD2,TRBV9,once,TRBJ2-3,TGTGCCAGCAGCGTATCCTCCCGGACTAGCGGCTCAGATACGCAGTATTTT,CASSVSSRTSGSDTQYF
.,TRBV15,.,TRBJ2-7,TGTGCCACCAGCACCCGAGACAGGGTCGGGGGACTCTACGAGCAGTACTTC,CATSTRDRVGGLYEQYF
.,TRBV2,medium-sized,TRBJ2-5,TGTGCCAGCAATCGGGGGGCACTACAAGAGACCCAGTACTTC,CASNRGALQETQYF
.,TRBV6-1,once,TRBJ2-5,TGTGCCAGCGGTTGGGGCTCCCCCGGGGAGACCCAGTACTTC,CASGWGSPGETQYF
TRBD1,TRBV6-5,.,TRBJ1-5,TGTGCCAGCAACCCGACAGGGGGAGCGAAGCAGCCCCAGCATTTT,CASNPTGGAKQPQHF
.,TRBV30,.,TRBJ2-1,TGTGCCTGGAGTGTACGAGGTGAGCAGTTCTTC,CAWSVRGEQFF
TRBD2,TRBV10-3,few,TRBJ2-3,TGTGCCATCAGCCATTCGCGGGAGGGGAGAGATACGCAGTATTTT,CAISHSREGRDTQYF
TRBD1,TRBV7-3,.,TRBJ2-6,TGTGCCAGCAGCCCGGACAGGGCTGGGGCCAACGTCCTGACTTTC,CASSPDRAGANVLTF
TRBD2,TRBV2,.,TRBJ2-7,TGTGCCAGCAGCGGTCTAGCGGGGGGCCCCTACGAGCAGTACTTC,CASSGLAGGPYEQYF
.,TRBV7-2,.,TRBJ2-7,TGTGCCAGCAGCTTAATAGGGCTCCACGAGCAGTACTTC,CASSLIGLHEQYF
TRBD1,TRBV28,once,TRBJ2-3,TGTGCCAGCAGTTCCCTTCAGGGGGCACTAACAGATACGCAGTATTTT,CASSSLQGALTDTQYF
.,TRBV7-9,.,TRBJ1-1,TGTGCCAGCAGCTTAGCGTGGGGAAAGAACACTGAAGCTTTCTTT,CASSLAWGKNTEAFF
TRBD2,TRBV5-1,.,TRBJ2-5,TGCGCCAGCAGCTCGGAACTAGCGGGAGAAGAGACCCAGTACTTC,CASSSELAGEETQYF
.,TRBV30,few,TRBJ1-2,TGTGCCTGGAGTGGACAGGGCTACACCTTC,CAWSGQGYTF
TRBD2,TRBV5-1,few,TRBJ2-2,TGCGCCAGCAGCTCCCCCGGGACTAGCTCCGGGGAGCTGTTTTTT,CASSSPGTSSGELFF
.,TRBV5-1,.,TRBJ2-7,TGCGCCAGCAGATTGCAATGGGGCCTGGGGTCCCTCAGCTACGAGCAGTACTTC,CASRLQWGLGSLSYEQYF
.,TRBV7-9,.,TRBJ1-6,TGTGCCAGCAGCCTTCCTACGGATAGACCACCCCTCCACTTT,CASSLPTDRPPLHF
TRBD1,TRBV7-2,.,TRBJ1-2,TGTGCCAGCAGCTTGTTTGGGACAGTTGGCTATGGCTACACCTTC,CASSLFGTVGYGYTF
.,TRBV30,.,TRBJ2-1,TGTGCCTGGAGTGTACAAACGGGATTTCGGGAGCAGTTCTTC,CAWSVQTGFREQFF
TRBD1,TRBV11-2,.,TRBJ2-1,TGTGCCAGCAGCTTAGGCGGGCCAGGGGGCTACAATGAGCAGTTCTTC,CASSLGGPGGYNEQFF
.,TRBV6-5,.,TRBJ1-2,TGTGCCAGCAGTTACGACAGCACTAACTATGGCTACACCTTC,CASSYDSTNYGYTF
TRBD1,TRBV13,.,TRBJ2-7,TGTGCCAGCAGCTTAACCGGGACAGGTTTTTACGAGCAGTACTTC,CASSLTGTGFYEQYF
.,TRBV5-1,medium-sized,TRBJ2-5,TGCGCCAGCAGCACAGGACAGGGAGGGTATGAAGAGACCCAGTACTTC,CASSTGQGGYEETQYF
TRBD2,TRBV11-2,.,TRBJ2-7,TGTGCCAGCAGCTATATAGTTGGGGTAGCGGGGAGCTCCTACGAGCAGTACTTC,CASSYIVGVAGSSYEQYF
.,TRBV7-3,.,TRBJ2-7,TGTGCCAGCAGCTTAGGACCTAGCTCCTACGAGCAGTACTTC,CASSLGPSSYEQYF